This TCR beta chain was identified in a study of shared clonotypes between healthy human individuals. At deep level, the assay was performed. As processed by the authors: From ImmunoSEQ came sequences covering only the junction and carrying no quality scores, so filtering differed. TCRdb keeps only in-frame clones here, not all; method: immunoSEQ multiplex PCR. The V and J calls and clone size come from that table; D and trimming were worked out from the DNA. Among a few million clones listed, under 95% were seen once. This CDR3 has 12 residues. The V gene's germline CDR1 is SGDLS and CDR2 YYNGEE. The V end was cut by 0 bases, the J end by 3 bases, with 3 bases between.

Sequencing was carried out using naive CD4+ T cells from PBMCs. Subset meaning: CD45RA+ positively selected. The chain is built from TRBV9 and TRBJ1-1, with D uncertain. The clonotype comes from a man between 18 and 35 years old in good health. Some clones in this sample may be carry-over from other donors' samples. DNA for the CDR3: TGTGCCAGCAGCGTAGTTGACACTGAAGCTTTCTTT. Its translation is CASSVVDTEAFF.